This T cell receptor (beta chain) stems from a study of T cells expressing NK-cell markers. In the study overall: Cells sorted as CD3+CD56+NKG2C+, CD3+CD56+NKG2C- and CD3+CD56-NKG2C+ T cells supplied the TCR beta repertoires. Findings and caveats of the study: Researchers report these clonotypes also headed the CD3+CD56-NKG2C+ fraction in a few donors.

Generation of TCR beta cDNA was performed by 5'RACE template switching incorporating UMIs. No DNA is given; TCRdb re-called the 5' RACE reads and lists each CDR3 protein once. Its listing shows 500,000 to 700,000 distinct CDR3 sequences. This CDR3 region has 13 residues. Germline values: CDR1 LGHNT, CDR2 FRNRAP. On this clonotype: Its cognate antigen is unknown.

The sequence came from a man aged 18 to 29 in good health. Source material: blood T cells: a sorted CD56 or NKG2C T cell subset, CD4+ or CD8+ T cells, or bulk PBMC T cells (not recorded which). This chain connects TRBV12-5 to TRBJ1-1; with no DNA, the TCRdb D assignment of TRBD1 cannot be verified. The CDR3 is CASGATGYTEAFF.